Presented here are 30 T cell receptor beta chains from one specimen sequenced in a study of PD-1 blockade in classical Hodgkin lymphoma. Here immunoSEQ multiplex PCR was the method, and the copy in TCRdb shows in-frame clones only, minus some. This table has roughly 9,000 clones, around 80% appearing once. This sample's time point: cycle 4 day 1 (C4D1), after about 6 weeks of nivolumab. All the patients suffered relapse after autologous stem cell transplantation, and brentuximab vedotin exposure differed. Researchers used magnetic negative selection to pull out pure CD4+ T cells from thawed PBMCs. The sequencing used CD4+ T cells from blood, collected before the fourth cycle of nivolumab. The receptors originated from a human donor with classical Hodgkin lymphoma.

The CDR3 nucleotides read TGTGCCAGCAGTGGGGGGGGCGAGCAGTACGTC. This translates into CASSGGGEQYV. The rearrangement joins TRBV6-1 to TRBJ2-7; 7 positions match TRBD2. Germline V gives CDR1 MNHNS, CDR2 SASEGT. After removal of 4 bases from V and 6 bases from J, the junction contained 0 bases not matched to a gene. The CDR3 has 11 amino acids.

The chain links TRBV5-4 to TRBJ1-3; D gene unclear. The CDR3 covers 17 residues. Germline loops: CDR1 SGHNT, CDR2 YYREEE (reference sequence). Trimming took off 3 bases at V and 2 bases at J, with 18 bases between the two ends. The CDR3 protein is CASSSSRLFGAGNTIYF. CDR3 sequence (DNA): TGTGCCAGCAGCTCATCTCGATTGTTCGGCGCTGGAAACACCATATATTTT.

In this sample, this clone turned up once. DNA of the CDR3: TGTGCCAGCAGCATCAACAGGGGGCGAGAGACCCAGTACTTC. It encodes CASSINRGRETQYF. J is TRBJ2-5 and V is TRBV7-2; 9 bases are a match to TRBD1. Germline V gives CDR1 SGHTA, CDR2 FQGNSA. This CDR3 contains 14 residues. J gave up 4 bases and V 5 bases, and 5 bases lay outside the gene matches.

V usage is TRBV28 and J usage is TRBJ1-5; TRBD1 matches at 7 bases. The CDR3 extends over 15 amino acids. V trimming: 6 bases; J trimming: 1 base; junction bases outside the gene matches: 6. CDR1 MDHEN and CDR2 SYDVKM come from the germline V gene. CDR3 loop: CASRPGQTSNQPQHF. CDR3 nucleotide sequence: TGTGCCAGCAGGCCGGGACAGACGAGCAATCAGCCCCAGCATTTT.

V usage is TRBV19 and J usage is TRBJ1-2; D is uncertain. This CDR3 is 13 amino acids long. Germline V gene lookup returns CDR1 LNHDA and CDR2 SQIVND (reference sequence). The V end was cut by 5 bases, the J end by 4 bases, with 11 bases between. The CDR3 spells CASSFRVSYGYTF. The CDR3 nucleotides read TGTGCCAGTAGTTTCCGGGTCTCCTATGGCTACACCTTC. Complete variable domain (other parts from reference TRBV19 and TRBJ1-2): DGGITQSPKYLFRKEGQNVTLSCEQNLNHDAMYWYRQDPGQGLRLIYYSQIVNDFQKGDIAEGYSVSREKKESFPLTVTSAQKNPTAFYLCASSFRVSYGYTFGSGTRLTVV.

This clone has a single count. The chain uses TRBV30 and TRBJ1-3; the D gene is possibly TRBD1 (5 bases). The CDR3 runs to 15 residues. With 0 bases removed from V and 4 bases from J, the gap between germline ends came to 13 bases. Germline loops: CDR1 GTSNPN, CDR2 SVGIG (reference sequence). CDR3 protein: CAWSVITGTGNTIYF. The CDR3 region has the DNA TGTGCCTGGAGTGTAATTACGGGGACGGGAAACACCATATATTTT.

V usage is TRBV19 and J usage is TRBJ1-6; weak D call: TRBD1 (6 bases). Trimming pared 6 bases from V and 6 bases from J, leaving 12 bases between. The CDR3 sequence is 14 residues long. The germline V gene has CDR1 LNHDA and CDR2 SQIVND (reference sequence). The DNA for the CDR3 is TGTGCCAGTAGACTGGGGGCGGGTAATTCACCCCTCCACTTT. Its protein product is CASRLGAGNSPLHF.

The chain is built from TRBV6-5 and TRBJ2-3; the match to TRBD2 covers 7 bases. Germline CDR1 MNHEY, CDR2 SVGAGI. The CDR3 has 15 residues. Trimming took 2 bases from V and 6 from J; bases not matched to a gene: 8. The DNA of the CDR3 is TGTGCCAGCAGTTACGGCGGGGGAGTCGCGGATACGCAGTATTTT. Residues: CASSYGGGVADTQYF.

This clone was observed a single time. The J gene is TRBJ2-1, the V gene TRBV11-2, with unresolved D. Germline V gene sequence: CDR1 SGHAT, CDR2 FQNNGV. The CDR3 length is 15 residues. V shed 2 bases and J shed 7 bases, with 15 bases lying between them. The CDR3 protein is CASSLRTSLWNEQFF. The CDR3 coding sequence is TGTGCCAGCAGCTTACGAACCTCTTTGTGGAATGAGCAGTTCTTC.

The sample holds a few counts of this clone. The J gene is TRBJ1-6, the V gene TRBV6-6, with a possible D match to TRBD1 (5 bases). The length of the CDR3 is 13 residues. The V and J ends lost 2 bases and 9 bases respectively, with 8 bases between them. CDR1 is MNHNY and CDR2 is SVGAGI in the germline V gene (reference sequence). The CDR3 here is CASSYKRGSPLHF. The CDR3 nucleotides are TGTGCCAGCAGTTACAAAAGGGGTTCACCCCTCCACTTT.

This chain links TRBV9 with TRBJ2-1, with 14 positions matching TRBD2. The V gene end was trimmed by 2 bases and the J gene end by 6 bases; junction bases not matched to a gene: 1. The CDR3 totals 15 residues. Germline V CDR1 and CDR2: SGDLS, YYNGEE. As DNA, the CDR3 is TGTGCCAGCAGCGTCGGGACTAGCGGGGGCAATGAGCAGTTCTTC. Encoded protein: CASSVGTSGGNEQFF.

This chain uses TRBV7-2 with TRBJ2-1, with 12 bases lining up with TRBD2. There are 17 residues in the CDR3. The germline gives CDR1 SGHTA, CDR2 FQGNSA. With V trimmed by 3 bases and J by 2 bases, 5 bases remained unmatched. CDR3 in DNA: TGTGCCAGCAGCTTGCGGCTAGCGGGGGGGGCCTACAATGAGCAGTTCTTC. This sequence encodes CASSLRLAGGAYNEQFF.

J is TRBJ2-5 and V is TRBV30, with 7 bases identical to TRBD1. Germline CDR1 GTSNPN, CDR2 SVGIG (reference sequence). The CDR3 consists of 15 residues. Unmatched junction bases numbered 8, after V lost 4 bases and J lost 0 bases. CDR3 in DNA: TGTGCCTGGACCGAACAGGGGTGGCACCAAGAGACCCAGTACTTC. Translated: CAWTEQGWHQETQYF. The variable domain in full, completed from reference TRBV30 and TRBJ2-5, reads SQTIHQWPATLVQPVGSPLSLECTVEGTSNPNLYWYRQAAGRGLQLLFYSVGIGQISSEVPQNLSASRPQDRQFILSSKKLLLSDSGFYLCAWTEQGWHQETQYFGPGTRLLVL.

The chain carries TRBV4-3 and TRBJ2-3, with unresolved D. Looked up from germline, CDR1 is LGHNA and CDR2 is YSLEER. CDR3 size: 15 residues. V dropped 2 bases and J dropped 2 bases, with 11 bases sitting between them. CDR3 DNA: TGCGCCAGCAGCCAATCTGCAGTAATCACAGATACGCAGTATTTT. It yields the protein CASSQSAVITDTQYF.

This chain's CDR3 is CASREPSTDTQYF. In nucleotides, the CDR3 is TGCGCCAGCAGAGAGCCTAGCACAGATACGCAGTATTTT. V usage is TRBV5-1 and J usage is TRBJ2-3; D remains ambiguous. Deletions cut 5 bases from V and 0 bases from J, with 7 bases between. This CDR3 spans 13 amino acids. Germline assignment: CDR1 SGHRS and CDR2 YFSETQ.

The rearrangement uses TRBV5-8 and TRBJ1-1; 8 bases are a match to TRBD1. This CDR3 has 16 amino acids. The V gene's germline CDR1 is SGHTS and CDR2 YDEGEE. The trim removed 0 bases at V and 0 bases at J, leaving 4 bases unmatched. CDR3 loop: CASSLDRGAMNTEAFF. In nucleotides, the CDR3 is TGTGCCAGCAGCTTGGACAGGGGGGCTATGAACACTGAAGCTTTCTTT. Drawing the rest from reference TRBV5-8 and TRBJ1-1, the complete variable domain is EAGVTQSPTHLIKTRGQQATLRCSPISGHTSVYWYQQALGLGLQFLLWYDEGEERNRGNFPPRFSGRQFPNYSSELNVNALELEDSALYLCASSLDRGAMNTEAFFGQGTRLTVV.

This rearrangement joins TRBV11-2 to TRBJ2-1, with a possible D match to TRBD2 (6 bases). The V gene lost 6 bases and the J gene lost 10 bases, with 22 bases spanning the gap. The CDR3 totals 15 residues. Germline lookup yields CDR1 SGHAT and CDR2 FQNNGV. The CDR3 sequence is CASRGVAGRFREQFF. As DNA, the CDR3 is TGTGCCAGCAGAGGTGTTGCGGGAAGGTTTCGGGAGCAGTTCTTC.

The chain recombines TRBV23-1 with TRBJ1-6; the D is unclear. TRBV23-1 is an ORF for which the function is uncertain. CDR3 length equals 14 residues. V dropped 4 bases and J dropped 10 bases, with 14 bases sitting between them. The CDR3 spells CASSPHSFISPLHF. Written as DNA, the CDR3 is TGCGCCAGCAGTCCCCACTCTTTCATCTCACCCCTCCACTTT.

This clone was seen a single time. The rearrangement uses TRBV28 and TRBJ1-3, with 8 positions matching TRBD1. With 8 bases clipped from V and 7 bases from J, the junction kept 7 bases outside the gene matches. Germline V gene data show CDR1 as MDHEN and CDR2 as SYDVKM. This CDR3 has 13 amino acids. The CDR3 protein is CASLDRGRNTIYF. The DNA for the CDR3 is TGTGCCAGCCTAGACAGGGGTAGGAACACCATATATTTT.

The chain carries TRBV2 and TRBJ1-1, with D uncertain. This CDR3 is built from 10 residues. The V and J ends lost 4 bases and 7 bases respectively, with 4 bases between them. Germline values: CDR1 SNHLY, CDR2 FYNNEI. In nucleotides, the CDR3 is TGTGCCAGCAGTGGGGTTGAAGCTTTCTTT. Amino acids: CASSGVEAFF.

V gene TRBV7-2 combines with J gene TRBJ1-4; D perhaps matches TRBD1 (5 bases). There are 15 residues in the CDR3. The germline V gene has CDR1 SGHTA and CDR2 FQGNSA. V lost 4 bases and J 0 bases, leaving 9 bases between the germline ends. The CDR3 loop is CASSSSQATNEKLFF. The CDR3 region has the DNA TGTGCCAGCAGCTCCTCACAGGCAACTAATGAAAAACTGTTTTTT.

V usage is TRBV5-1 and J usage is TRBJ2-1; 10 nucleotides line up with TRBD2. With V trimmed by 4 bases and J by 4 bases, 11 bases remained unmatched. Germline CDR1 reads SGHRS; CDR2 reads YFSETQ. The CDR3 contains 17 residues. The DNA of the CDR3 is TGCGCCAGCAGCGACGGACAACTAGCGGGGTCTTACAATGAGCAGTTCTTC. Residues: CASSDGQLAGSYNEQFF.

This clone was seen once. The chain joins TRBV28 to TRBJ1-1; a weak D match, TRBD1 (6 bases). This CDR3 has 13 residues. The germline V gene has CDR1 MDHEN and CDR2 SYDVKM. The ends were cut back, 8 bases at V and 5 bases at J, with 15 bases in the middle. The CDR3 DNA is TGTGCCAGCCGAGAAAGGGGGGGAACTGAAGCTTTCTTT. Its protein is CASRERGGTEAFF.

The V and J genes are TRBV6-1 and TRBJ1-1; the D gene is possibly TRBD1 (6 bases). With 4 bases removed from V and 4 bases from J, the gap between germline ends came to 16 bases. Looked up from germline, CDR1 is MNHNS and CDR2 is SASEGT. CDR3 length equals 15 residues. DNA for the CDR3: TGTGCCAGCAGTGCACAAAACGGGGGCGGCACTGAAGCTTTCTTT. Translation gives CASSAQNGGGTEAFF.

The rearrangement links TRBV4-3 to TRBJ1-3; 7 nucleotides match TRBD1. V shed 4 bases and J 1 base; nucleotides not matched to a gene: 7. The CDR3 consists of 16 residues. The germline gives CDR1 LGHNA, CDR2 YSLEER. The CDR3 region has the DNA TGCGCCAGCAGCCCAAGGGCAGGGGGATCTGGAAACACCATATATTTT. Its translation: CASSPRAGGSGNTIYF.

The sample holds a few counts of this clone. The rearrangement uses TRBV10-3 and TRBJ1-6; D gene ambiguous. The V gene's germline CDR1 is ENHRY and CDR2 SYGVKD. The CDR3 loop spans 16 amino acids. V lost 3 bases, J lost 0 bases, and 9 bases lay in between. The CDR3 coding sequence is TGTGCCATCAGTGATCCGGGGAGCTCCTATAATTCACCCCTCCACTTT. Its translation is CAISDPGSSYNSPLHF.

This sequence joins TRBV5-4 and TRBJ2-1, with D possibly TRBD2 on 7 matching bases. The CDR3 has 13 residues. CDR1 is SGHNT, CDR2 YYREEE, per germline (reference sequence). In DNA, the CDR3 is TGTGCTACTGAGGGGGGGGGAGGAGATGAGCAGTTCTTC. Its translation is CATEGGGGDEQFF.

J is TRBJ1-1 and V is TRBV19; TRBD1 matches 7 bases. Germline CDR1 is LNHDA and CDR2 is SQIVND (reference sequence). The CDR3 is made up of 18 amino acids. The trim removed 4 bases at V and 2 bases at J, leaving 16 bases unmatched. The CDR3 spells CASSRRGDNRGPNTEAFF. For the CDR3, the DNA is TGTGCCAGTAGTAGGAGGGGGGATAACAGGGGCCCCAACACTGAAGCTTTCTTT.

V gene TRBV28 combines with J gene TRBJ1-3, with no clear D. The germline gives CDR1 MDHEN, CDR2 SYDVKM. Trimming took off 2 bases at V and 0 bases at J, with 8 bases between the two ends. This CDR3 is 15 amino acids long. The CDR3 is CASSLPLSSGNTIYF. CDR3 DNA sequence: TGTGCCAGCAGTTTACCTCTCTCCTCTGGAAACACCATATATTTT.

The chain combines TRBV5-5 with TRBJ1-1, with unresolved D. This CDR3 comprises 15 residues. V lost 0 bases to trimming and J lost 0 bases, with 9 bases between them. Germline-derived CDR1 and CDR2 are SGHKS and YYEKEE (reference sequence). The chain's CDR3 is CASSLDRQMNTEAFF. In DNA form, the CDR3 reads TGTGCCAGCAGCTTGGATCGGCAAATGAACACTGAAGCTTTCTTT.